This TCR beta chain was sequenced in a study of T cell responses to AZD1222 COVID-19 vaccine. Only in-frame clones appear in the TCRdb table, and some are missing; sequencing was by immunoSEQ multiplex PCR. The sample yields approximately 150,000 clones, around 94% seen once. V gave up 8 bases and J gave up 2 bases; unmatched junction bases: 3. CDR3 length: 12 amino acids. Germline CDR1 is LNHDA and CDR2 is SQIVND (reference sequence). The clonotype comes from an adult who received the AZD1222 COVID-19 vaccine. The source was peripheral blood, collected 28 days after the second AZD1222 dose. The chain has TRBV19 and TRBJ2-7; 7 bases are a match to TRBD1. CDR3 coding DNA: TGTGCCAGTGCTCAGGGGGCCTACGAGCAGTACTTC. Residues: CASAQGAYEQYF.